Detailed here is one TCR beta chain. The antigen this receptor binds is unknown. No quality values exist for individual bases; no much larger clone is one base distant. From its cysteine to its phenylalanine, the CDR3 spans 12 amino acids. Of all the DNA, just the CDR3 is kept, 36 bases in frame from base 1. V is pruned by 6 bases and J by 6 bases, leaving 3 bases of the junction without a gene match. According to the germline V gene (reference sequence), CDR1 reads LNHDA and CDR2 reads SQIVND. The immunoSEQ Assay was used to sequence TCR beta CDR3 regions from DNA. The original methods were these. T cell density was computed as TCR beta template counts normalized to usable DNA estimated by amplifying housekeeping genes. The preseqR package was used to estimate richness by extrapolating to 400,000 templates for PBMC samples and to 120,000 templates for tissue samples. Clonality was calculated as one minus Pielou's evenness. Tissue-enriched TCRs were identified through differential abundance testing performed on productive amino-acid clonotypes, with a minimum total count of 5 and an alpha of 0.1. The Jaccard Index and the Morisita Overlap Index were used to quantify repertoire overlap between compartments. GLIPH grouped TCR beta CDR3s together with public tetramer-defined viral CDR3s, and a viral motif had to include at least three viral sequences and also show V-gene enrichment. The table was pulled from immuneACCESS by TCRdb, which kept in-frame rearrangements only. Such tables lose some clones; where checked, under half of the loss comes from unresolved V genes, and the rest has no known cause. V and J calls and clone size come straight from that table; D and trimming were deduced from the DNA. For this sample there are about 470 clones; 25% appear just once. The ten largest clones add up to roughly 28% of the sample.

This entry is derived from a study of T cells in localized non-small cell lung cancer (dated by TCRdb to the early 2020s). Describing the broader study: The study examined T cell repertoires in approximately 240 patients with early-stage NSCLC and compared tumors with uninvolved tumor-adjacent lungs. The cohort comprised approximately 240 treatment-naïve NSCLC patients with resected, localized lung tumors. NSCLC patients had a mean age of approximately 66 years, and 129 were male and 85 to 110 female.

Here is what the overall study found, with its caveats: Higher blood T cell density associated with longer overall survival, while higher adjacent-lung clonality associated with shorter survival. Uninvolved tumor-adjacent lung showed the highest T cell clonality, higher than tumor, which suggests more focused antigenic responses in the uninvolved tumor-adjacent lung. Because multi-region tumor sequencing was not performed, intratumor heterogeneity could not be ruled out. Because the study design was exploratory, TCR variables were selected using unadjusted p-values without false-discovery rate correction. A median of roughly 50 of the top 100 tumor clones turned up in the paired uninvolved adjacent lung, and under 30 of those clones also ranked among the top 100 of that same adjacent lung.

Two independent pathologists confirmed that the uninvolved adjacent lung, which was taken at least 2 cm from the tumor margin, was free of atypia. At diagnosis, peripheral blood, uninvolved tumor-adjacent lung and tumor were collected and were preserved as a mix of fresh-frozen and FFPE material. Specimen: normal lung tissue next to the tumor, collected before any cancer treatment. Here the chain combines TRBV19 and TRBJ2-3, and 7 junction bases match TRBD2. This receptor was taken from an older female donor with stage II squamous cell lung carcinoma. For the CDR3, the sequence is CASRMGGDTQYF. The DNA sequence is TGTGCCAGTAGGATGGGGGGGGATACGCAGTATTTT. This CDR3, with the reference TRBV19 and TRBJ2-3 proteins standing in past its ends, gives the full variable domain DGGITQSPKYLFRKEGQNVTLSCEQNLNHDAMYWYRQDPGQGLRLIYYSQIVNDFQKGDIAEGYSVSREKKESFPLTVTSAQKNPTAFYLCASRMGGDTQYFGPGTRLTVL.